A single sample is the source of the 10 T cell receptor beta chains below, sequenced in a study of blood T cells in healthy people across ages. Primers used in a second PCR of roughly 6 to 12 cycles were a sample-barcoded 5' primer and a J-beta primer mix. TCRdb recomputed calls from the 5' RACE reads with MiXCR, one row per CDR3 protein. The sample has some 760,000 distinct CDR3 sequences, roughly 25% seen once; the top ten hold under 4.5%. These data are also associated with another study on T cells of mothers and their children.

The sample taken for sequencing was blood. These receptors were obtained from a boy between 10 and 17 years old in good health.

The V call is TRBV3-1, the J call TRBJ2-5; 9 bases line up with TRBD1. Judging by the DNA end, TRBJ2-1 fits better; the J call may be wrong. Per germline, CDR1 LGHDT and CDR2 YNNKEL (reference sequence). The CDR3 consists of 14 residues. This chain's CDR3 is CASISGQGTNKQFF. CDR3 bases: TGTGCCAGCATCTCGGGACAGGGAACGAATAAGCAGTTCTTC.

This clonotype has only a few counts. The CDR3 is CSVVATYEQYF. In DNA form, the CDR3 reads TGCAGCGTTGTAGCCACCTACGAGCAGTACTTC. V usage is TRBV29-1 and J usage is TRBJ2-5; D is undetermined. Gene TRBJ2-7 matches the end of the DNA better, so the J call may be wrong. The CDR3 loop spans 11 amino acids. Germline V gene lookup returns CDR1 SQVTM and CDR2 ANQGSEA.

CDR3 region: CASSQDFGREQFF. In DNA form, the CDR3 reads TGCGCCAGCAGCCAAGATTTCGGGCGAGAGCAGTTCTTC. V usage is TRBV4-3 and J usage is TRBJ2-1, with D unresolved. Germline lookup yields CDR1 LGHNA and CDR2 YSLEER. Deletions cut 0 bases from V and 10 bases from J, with 10 bases between. The CDR3 runs to 13 residues.

V is TRBV7-2 and J is TRBJ2-6, with no clear D. Per the germline V gene, CDR1 is SGHTA and CDR2 is FQGNSA. CDR3 length equals 16 residues. With 0 bases removed from V and 0 bases from J, the gap between germline ends came to 6 bases. The CDR3 sequence: CASSLAGTSGANVLTF. The CDR3 DNA follows: TGTGCCAGCAGCTTAGCCGGTACCTCTGGGGCCAACGTCCTGACTTTC.

This chain uses TRBV5-5 with TRBJ1-1; TRBD1 agrees at 9 bases. With 5 bases clipped from V and 1 base from J, the junction kept 15 bases outside the gene matches. Germline V gene sequence: CDR1 SGHKS, CDR2 YYEKEE (reference sequence). This CDR3 spans 18 amino acids. CDR3 in amino acids: CASSFRTGGVKANTEAFF. CDR3 coding DNA: TGTGCCAGCAGTTTTCGTACAGGGGGCGTTAAGGCGAACACTGAAGCTTTCTTT.

The chain joins TRBV25-1 to TRBJ2-5, with TRBD1 identical over 7 bases. Germline V gene sequence: CDR1 MGHDK, CDR2 SYGVNS. The V segment lost 4 bases and the J segment 6 bases; nucleotides outside the gene matches: 5. The CDR3 totals 13 residues. CDR3 protein: CASSGRTGQTQYF. CDR3 nucleotide sequence: TGTGCCAGCAGTGGACGGACAGGCCAGACCCAGTACTTC. The entire variable domain, with the rest obtained from reference TRBV25-1 and TRBJ2-5, is as follows: EADIYQTPRYLVIGTGKKITLECSQTMGHDKMYWYQQDPGMELHLIHYSYGVNSTEKGDLSSESTVSRIRTEHFPLTLESARPSHTSQYLCASSGRTGQTQYFGPGTRLLVL.

The chain has TRBV5-1 and TRBJ2-4; 9 bases line up with TRBD1. The V gene end was trimmed by 3 bases and the J gene end by 11 bases; junction bases not matched to a gene: 9. CDR1 is SGHRS and CDR2 is YFSETQ in the germline V gene. The CDR3 covers 14 residues. The CDR3 is CASSSGTGPTVQYF. CDR3 bases: TGCGCCAGCAGCTCCGGGACAGGGCCCACAGTTCAGTACTTC. Full variable domain (outside the CDR3, taken from reference TRBV5-1 and TRBJ2-4): KAGVTQTPRYLIKTRGQQVTLSCSPISGHRSVSWYQQTPGQGLQFLFEYFSETQRNKGNFPGRFSGRQFSNSRSEMNVSTLELGDSALYLCASSSGTGPTVQYFGAGTRLSVL.

This sequence joins TRBV1 and TRBJ2-5. TRBV1 represents a pseudogene. This CDR3 is 15 amino acids long. CDR3 DNA: TGCACCAGCAGCCCCACGAAGGTCGGAGCAGAGACCCAGTACTTC. Amino acid sequence: CTSSPTKVGAETQYF.

This clonotype was observed a handful of times. The V gene is TRBV28, the J gene TRBJ2-7, with D tentatively TRBD2 (5 bases). The CDR3 runs to 14 residues. Germline loops: CDR1 MDHEN, CDR2 SYDVKM. Trimming stripped 4 bases from V and 3 bases from J, with 13 bases between. Here the CDR3 reads CASSSPTLDYEQYF. The CDR3 bases are TGTGCCAGCAGTTCCCCGACACTAGACTACGAGCAGTACTTC.

The V and J genes are TRBV4-3 and TRBJ1-1, with D maybe TRBD1 (6 bases). V was trimmed by 3 bases and J by 0 bases, leaving 17 bases between them. Germline CDR1 LGHNA, CDR2 YSLEER. CDR3 length: 17 residues. The CDR3 reads CASSQEPMDSLNTEAFF. The CDR3 DNA reads TGCGCCAGCAGCCAGGAACCTATGGACAGCCTGAACACTGAAGCTTTCTTT.